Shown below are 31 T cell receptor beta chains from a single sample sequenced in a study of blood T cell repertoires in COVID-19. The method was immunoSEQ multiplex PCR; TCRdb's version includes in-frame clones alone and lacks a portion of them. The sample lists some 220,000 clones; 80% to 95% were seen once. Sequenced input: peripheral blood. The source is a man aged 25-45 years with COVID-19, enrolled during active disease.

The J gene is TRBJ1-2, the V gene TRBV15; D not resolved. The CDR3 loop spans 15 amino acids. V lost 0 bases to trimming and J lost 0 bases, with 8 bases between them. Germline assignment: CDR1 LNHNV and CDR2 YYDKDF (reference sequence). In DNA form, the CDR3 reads TGTGCCACCAGCAGAGATTGGCAAGCTAACTATGGCTACACCTTC. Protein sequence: CATSRDWQANYGYTF.

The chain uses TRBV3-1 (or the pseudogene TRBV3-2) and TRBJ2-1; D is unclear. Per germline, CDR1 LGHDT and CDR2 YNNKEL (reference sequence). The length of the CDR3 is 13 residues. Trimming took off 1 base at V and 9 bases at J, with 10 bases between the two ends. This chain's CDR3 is CASSQVSMSEQFF. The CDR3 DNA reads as TGTGCCAGCAGCCAAGTTAGCATGAGTGAGCAGTTCTTC.

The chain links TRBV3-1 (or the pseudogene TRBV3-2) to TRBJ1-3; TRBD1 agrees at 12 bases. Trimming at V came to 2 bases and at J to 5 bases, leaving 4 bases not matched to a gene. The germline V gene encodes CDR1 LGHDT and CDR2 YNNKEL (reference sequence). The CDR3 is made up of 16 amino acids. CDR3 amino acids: CASSQRGQGARNTIYF. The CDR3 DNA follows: TGTGCCAGCAGCCAACGGGGACAGGGGGCGCGAAACACCATATATTTT.

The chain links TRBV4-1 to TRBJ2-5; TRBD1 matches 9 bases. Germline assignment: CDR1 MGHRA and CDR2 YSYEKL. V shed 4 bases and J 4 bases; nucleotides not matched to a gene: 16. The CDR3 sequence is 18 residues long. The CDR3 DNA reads TGCGCCAGCAGCCGTCACCTACCGGGACAGGGCGGGTTAGAGACCCAGTACTTC. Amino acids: CASSRHLPGQGGLETQYF.

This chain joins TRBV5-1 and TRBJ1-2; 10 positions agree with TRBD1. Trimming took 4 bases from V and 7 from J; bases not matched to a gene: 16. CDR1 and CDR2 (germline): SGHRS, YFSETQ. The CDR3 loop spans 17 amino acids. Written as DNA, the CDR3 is TGCGCCAGCAGCCCAAATTCTGGACAGGGGGGGCCGATTGGCTACACCTTC. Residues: CASSPNSGQGGPIGYTF. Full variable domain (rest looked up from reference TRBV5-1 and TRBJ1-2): KAGVTQTPRYLIKTRGQQVTLSCSPISGHRSVSWYQQTPGQGLQFLFEYFSETQRNKGNFPGRFSGRQFSNSRSEMNVSTLELGDSALYLCASSPNSGQGGPIGYTFGSGTRLTVV.

The chain's CDR3 is CASSNRGSSYNSPLHF. CDR3 DNA sequence: TGCGCCAGCAGCAACAGGGGAAGCTCCTATAATTCACCCCTCCACTTT. The chain is built from TRBV10-2 and TRBJ1-6; 7 positions agree with TRBD1. The V segment lost 6 bases and the J segment 0 bases; nucleotides outside the gene matches: 5. This CDR3 spans 16 amino acids. Germline loops: CDR1 WSHSY, CDR2 SAAADI.

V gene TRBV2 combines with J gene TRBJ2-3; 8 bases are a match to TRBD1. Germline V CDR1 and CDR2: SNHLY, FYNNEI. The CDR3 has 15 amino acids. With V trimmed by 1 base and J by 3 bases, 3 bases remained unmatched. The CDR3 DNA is TGTGCCAGCAGTGAAGACAGGGGGAAGACAGATACGCAGTATTTT. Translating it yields CASSEDRGKTDTQYF. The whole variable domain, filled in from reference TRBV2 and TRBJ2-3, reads EPEVTQTPSHQVTQMGQEVILRCVPISNHLYFYWYRQILGQKVEFLVSFYNNEISEKSEIFDDQFSVERPDGSNFTLKIRSTKLEDSAMYFCASSEDRGKTDTQYFGPGTRLTVL.

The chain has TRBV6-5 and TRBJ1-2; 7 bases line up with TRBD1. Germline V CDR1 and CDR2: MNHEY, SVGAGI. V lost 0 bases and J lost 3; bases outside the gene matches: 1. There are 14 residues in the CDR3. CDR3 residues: CASSYSDRHYGYTF. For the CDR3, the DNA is TGTGCCAGCAGTTACTCGGACAGGCACTATGGCTACACCTTC.

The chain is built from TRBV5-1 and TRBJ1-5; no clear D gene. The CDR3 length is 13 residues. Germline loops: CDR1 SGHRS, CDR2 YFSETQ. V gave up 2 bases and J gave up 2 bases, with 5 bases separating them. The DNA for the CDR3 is TGCGCCAGCAGCTTAAGCGGCAATCAGCCCCAGCATTTT. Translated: CASSLSGNQPQHF.

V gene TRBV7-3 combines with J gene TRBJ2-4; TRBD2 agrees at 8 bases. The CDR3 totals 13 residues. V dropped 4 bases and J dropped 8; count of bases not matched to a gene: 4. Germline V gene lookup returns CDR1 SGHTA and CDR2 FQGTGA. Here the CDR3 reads CASSSGLVDIQYF. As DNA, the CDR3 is TGTGCCAGCAGCTCGGGACTAGTCGACATTCAGTACTTC.

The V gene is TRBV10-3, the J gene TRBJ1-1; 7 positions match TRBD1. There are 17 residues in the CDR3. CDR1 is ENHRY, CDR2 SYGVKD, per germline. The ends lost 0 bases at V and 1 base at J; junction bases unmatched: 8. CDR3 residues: CAISESENRGRNTEAFF. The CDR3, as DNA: TGTGCCATCAGTGAGTCGGAGAACAGGGGACGGAACACTGAAGCTTTCTTT.

CDR3 loop: CASSRNRGPMSNQPQHF. CDR3 DNA sequence: TGTGCCAGCAGCAGAAACAGGGGGCCGATGAGCAATCAGCCCCAGCATTTT. The chain links TRBV5-5 to TRBJ1-5; 9 positions match TRBD1. The CDR3 consists of 17 residues. V lost 4 bases and J lost 1; bases outside the gene matches: 9. Germline V gene sequence: CDR1 SGHKS, CDR2 YYEKEE (reference sequence).

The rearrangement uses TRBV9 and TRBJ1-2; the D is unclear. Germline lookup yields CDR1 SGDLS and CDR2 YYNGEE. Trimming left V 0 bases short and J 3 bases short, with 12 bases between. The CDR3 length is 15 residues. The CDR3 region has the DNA TGTGCCAGCAGCGTAGATGTGGGGAGGGACTATGGCTACACCTTC. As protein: CASSVDVGRDYGYTF.

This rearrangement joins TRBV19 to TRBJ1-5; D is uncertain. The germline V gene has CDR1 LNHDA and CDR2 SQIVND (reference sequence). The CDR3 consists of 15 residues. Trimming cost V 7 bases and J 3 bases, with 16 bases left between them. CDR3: CASTEGGSNNQPQHF. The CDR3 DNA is TGTGCCAGTACTGAGGGTGGGTCTAACAATCAGCCCCAGCATTTT.

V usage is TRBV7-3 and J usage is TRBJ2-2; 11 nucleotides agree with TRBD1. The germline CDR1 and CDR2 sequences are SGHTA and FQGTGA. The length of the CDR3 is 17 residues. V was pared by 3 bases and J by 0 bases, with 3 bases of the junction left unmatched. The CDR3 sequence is CASSLRTGGANTGELFF. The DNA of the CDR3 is TGTGCCAGCAGCTTGAGGACAGGGGGCGCGAACACCGGGGAGCTGTTTTTT. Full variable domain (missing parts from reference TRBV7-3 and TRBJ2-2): GAGVSQTPSNKVTEKGKYVELRCDPISGHTALYWYRQSLGQGPEFLIYFQGTGAADDSGLPNDRFFAVRPEGSVSTLKIQRTERGDSAVYLCASSLRTGGANTGELFFGEGSRLTVL.

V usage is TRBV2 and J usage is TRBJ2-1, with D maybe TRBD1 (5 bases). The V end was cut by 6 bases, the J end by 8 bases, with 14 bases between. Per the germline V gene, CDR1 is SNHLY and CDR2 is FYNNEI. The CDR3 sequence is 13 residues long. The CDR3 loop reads CASRVFGAHEQFF. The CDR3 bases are TGTGCCAGCAGGGTCTTTGGGGCCCATGAGCAGTTCTTC. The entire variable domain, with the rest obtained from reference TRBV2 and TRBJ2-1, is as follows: EPEVTQTPSHQVTQMGQEVILRCVPISNHLYFYWYRQILGQKVEFLVSFYNNEISEKSEIFDDQFSVERPDGSNFTLKIRSTKLEDSAMYFCASRVFGAHEQFFGPGTRLTVL.

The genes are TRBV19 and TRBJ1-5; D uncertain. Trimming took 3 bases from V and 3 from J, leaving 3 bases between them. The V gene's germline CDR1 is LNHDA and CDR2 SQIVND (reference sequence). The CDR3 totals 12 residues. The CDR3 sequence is CASSILNQPQHF. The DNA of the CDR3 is TGTGCCAGTAGTATCCTCAATCAGCCCCAGCATTTT.

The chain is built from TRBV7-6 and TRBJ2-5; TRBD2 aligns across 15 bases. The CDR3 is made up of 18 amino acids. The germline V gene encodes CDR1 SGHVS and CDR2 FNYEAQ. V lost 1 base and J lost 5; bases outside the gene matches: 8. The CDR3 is CASSLVVGLAGGLETQYF. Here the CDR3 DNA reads TGTGCCAGCAGCTTAGTTGTCGGACTAGCGGGGGGGCTGGAGACCCAGTACTTC.

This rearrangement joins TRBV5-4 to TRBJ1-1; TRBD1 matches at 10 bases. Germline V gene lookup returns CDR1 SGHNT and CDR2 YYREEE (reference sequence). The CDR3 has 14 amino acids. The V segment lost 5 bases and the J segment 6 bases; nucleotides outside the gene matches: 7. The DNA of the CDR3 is TGTGCCAGCAGTGGACAGGGGGGTGTTGCTGAAGCTTTCTTT. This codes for CASSGQGGVAEAFF.

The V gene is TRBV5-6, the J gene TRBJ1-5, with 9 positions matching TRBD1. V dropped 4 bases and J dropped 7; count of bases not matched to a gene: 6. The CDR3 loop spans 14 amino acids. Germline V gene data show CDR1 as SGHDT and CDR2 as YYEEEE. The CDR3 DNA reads TGTGCCAGCAGCATACAGGGGGCCGAACAGCCCCAGCATTTT. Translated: CASSIQGAEQPQHF.

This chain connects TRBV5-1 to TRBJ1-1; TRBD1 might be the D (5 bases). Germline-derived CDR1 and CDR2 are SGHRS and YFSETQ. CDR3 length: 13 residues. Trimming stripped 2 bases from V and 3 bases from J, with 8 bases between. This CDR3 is CASSFGGYTEAFF. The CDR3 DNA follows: TGCGCCAGCAGCTTCGGGGGTTACACTGAAGCTTTCTTT.

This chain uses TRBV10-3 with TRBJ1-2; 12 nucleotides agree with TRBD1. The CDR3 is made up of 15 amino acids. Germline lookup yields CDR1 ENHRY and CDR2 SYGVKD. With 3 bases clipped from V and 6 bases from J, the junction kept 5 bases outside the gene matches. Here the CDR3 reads CAISDIGTGGDGYTF. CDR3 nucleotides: TGTGCCATCAGTGACATAGGGACAGGGGGCGATGGCTACACCTTC.

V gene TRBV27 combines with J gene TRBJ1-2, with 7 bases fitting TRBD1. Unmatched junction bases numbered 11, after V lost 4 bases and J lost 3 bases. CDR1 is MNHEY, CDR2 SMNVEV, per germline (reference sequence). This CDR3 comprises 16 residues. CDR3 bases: TGTGCCAGCAGTTCCCCCTCCCAGACAGGGCACTATGGCTACACCTTC. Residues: CASSSPSQTGHYGYTF.

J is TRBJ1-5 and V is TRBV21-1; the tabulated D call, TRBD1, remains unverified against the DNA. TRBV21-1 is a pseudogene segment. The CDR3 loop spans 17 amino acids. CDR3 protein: CASSRSSNRDTNQPQHF. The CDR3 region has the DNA TGTGCCAGCAGCAGGTCTTCTAACCGGGACACTAATCAGCCCCAGCATTTT.

The CDR3 here is CASSVASASLVNEQFF. The CDR3 DNA reads TGTGCCAGCAGCGTAGCCTCTGCTAGCCTAGTAAATGAGCAGTTCTTC. V is TRBV9 and J is TRBJ2-1, with D possibly TRBD2 on 5 matching bases. V was cut by 0 bases and J by 7 bases, with 17 bases left in between. From germline, CDR1 is SGDLS and CDR2 YYNGEE. The CDR3 consists of 16 residues.

The CDR3 DNA is TGTGCCAGCAGTTTCTCACAGTATAATTCACCCCTCCACTTT. It encodes CASSFSQYNSPLHF. The chain uses TRBV27 and TRBJ1-6; D unclear. The CDR3 runs to 14 residues. Trimming took 3 bases from V and 4 from J, leaving 7 bases between them. Germline V gene data show CDR1 as MNHEY and CDR2 as SMNVEV (reference sequence).

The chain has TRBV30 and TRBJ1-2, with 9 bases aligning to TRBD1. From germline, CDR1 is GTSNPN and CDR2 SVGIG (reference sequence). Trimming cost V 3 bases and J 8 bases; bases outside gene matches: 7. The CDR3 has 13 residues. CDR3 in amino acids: CAWRQPGTGGYTF. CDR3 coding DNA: TGTGCCTGGAGACAACCCGGGACAGGGGGCTACACCTTC.

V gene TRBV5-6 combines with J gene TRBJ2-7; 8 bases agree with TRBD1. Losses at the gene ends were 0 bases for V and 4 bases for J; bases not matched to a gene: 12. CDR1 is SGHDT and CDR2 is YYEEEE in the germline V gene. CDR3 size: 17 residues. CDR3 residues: CASSLDGGRGLAYEQYF. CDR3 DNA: TGTGCCAGCAGCTTGGACGGGGGCAGGGGGCTTGCGTACGAGCAGTACTTC.

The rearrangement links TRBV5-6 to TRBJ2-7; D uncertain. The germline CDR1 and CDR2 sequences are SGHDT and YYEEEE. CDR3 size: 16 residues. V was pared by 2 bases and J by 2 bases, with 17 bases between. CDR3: CASSLSWSLYAYEQYF. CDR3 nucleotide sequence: TGTGCCAGCAGCTTATCGTGGTCCCTCTATGCCTACGAGCAGTACTTC.

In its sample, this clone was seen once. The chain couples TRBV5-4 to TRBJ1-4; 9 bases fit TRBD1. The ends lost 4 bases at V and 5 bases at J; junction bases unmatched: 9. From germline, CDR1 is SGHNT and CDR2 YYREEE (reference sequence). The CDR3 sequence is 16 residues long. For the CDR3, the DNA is TGTGCCAGCAGCCCCGGGACAGGGAGGGGGAATGAAAAACTGTTTTTT. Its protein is CASSPGTGRGNEKLFF. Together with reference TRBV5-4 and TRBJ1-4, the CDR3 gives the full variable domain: ETGVTQSPTHLIKTRGQQVTLRCSSQSGHNTVSWYQQALGQGPQFIFQYYREEENGRGNFPPRFSGLQFPNYSSELNVNALELDDSALYLCASSPGTGRGNEKLFFGSGTQLSVL.

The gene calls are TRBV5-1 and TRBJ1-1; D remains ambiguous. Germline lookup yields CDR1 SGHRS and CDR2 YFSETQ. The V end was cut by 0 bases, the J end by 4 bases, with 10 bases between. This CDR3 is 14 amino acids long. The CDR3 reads CASSLAGKGTEAFF. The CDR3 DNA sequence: TGCGCCAGCAGCTTGGCCGGGAAGGGCACTGAAGCTTTCTTT. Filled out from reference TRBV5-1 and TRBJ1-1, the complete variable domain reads KAGVTQTPRYLIKTRGQQVTLSCSPISGHRSVSWYQQTPGQGLQFLFEYFSETQRNKGNFPGRFSGRQFSNSRSEMNVSTLELGDSALYLCASSLAGKGTEAFFGQGTRLTVV.